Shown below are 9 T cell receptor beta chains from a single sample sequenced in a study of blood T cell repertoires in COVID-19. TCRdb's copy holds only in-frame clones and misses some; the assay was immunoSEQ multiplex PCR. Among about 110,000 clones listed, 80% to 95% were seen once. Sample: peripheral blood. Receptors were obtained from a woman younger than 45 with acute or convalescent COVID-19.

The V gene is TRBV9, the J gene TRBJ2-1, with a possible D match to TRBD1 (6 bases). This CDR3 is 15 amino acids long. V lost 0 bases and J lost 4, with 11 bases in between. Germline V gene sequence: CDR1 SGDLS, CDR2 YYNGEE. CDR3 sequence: CASSVGWGQYNEQFF. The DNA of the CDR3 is TGTGCCAGCAGCGTAGGCTGGGGGCAGTACAATGAGCAGTTCTTC.

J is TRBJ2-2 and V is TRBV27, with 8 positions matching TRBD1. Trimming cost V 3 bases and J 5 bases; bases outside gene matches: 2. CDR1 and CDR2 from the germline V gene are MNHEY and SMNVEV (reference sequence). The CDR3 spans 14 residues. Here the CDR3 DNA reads TGTGCCAGCAGTTTTCAGGGGGCGACCGGGGAGCTGTTTTTT. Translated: CASSFQGATGELFF.

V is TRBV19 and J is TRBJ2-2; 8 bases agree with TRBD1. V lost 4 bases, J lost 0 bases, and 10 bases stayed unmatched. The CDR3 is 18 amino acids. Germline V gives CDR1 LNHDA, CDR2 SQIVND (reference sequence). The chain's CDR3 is CASSTRTGRRANTGELFF. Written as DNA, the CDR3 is TGTGCCAGTAGTACCCGGACAGGGAGGCGGGCGAACACCGGGGAGCTGTTTTTT. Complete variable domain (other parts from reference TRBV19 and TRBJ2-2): DGGITQSPKYLFRKEGQNVTLSCEQNLNHDAMYWYRQDPGQGLRLIYYSQIVNDFQKGDIAEGYSVSREKKESFPLTVTSAQKNPTAFYLCASSTRTGRRANTGELFFGEGSRLTVL.

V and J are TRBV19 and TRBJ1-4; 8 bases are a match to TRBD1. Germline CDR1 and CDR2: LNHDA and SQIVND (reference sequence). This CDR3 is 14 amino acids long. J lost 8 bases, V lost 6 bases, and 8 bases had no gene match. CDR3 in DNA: TGTGCCAGTAGAAAGACAGGGGTCTACGAAAAACTGTTTTTT. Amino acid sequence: CASRKTGVYEKLFF.

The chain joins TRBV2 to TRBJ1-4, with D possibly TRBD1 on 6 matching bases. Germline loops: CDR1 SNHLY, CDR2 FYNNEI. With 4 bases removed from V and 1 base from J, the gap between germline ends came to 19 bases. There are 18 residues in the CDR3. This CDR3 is CASSGPLTGLLTNEKLFF. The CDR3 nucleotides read TGTGCCAGCAGTGGACCCCTAACAGGGTTGCTAACTAATGAAAAACTGTTTTTT.

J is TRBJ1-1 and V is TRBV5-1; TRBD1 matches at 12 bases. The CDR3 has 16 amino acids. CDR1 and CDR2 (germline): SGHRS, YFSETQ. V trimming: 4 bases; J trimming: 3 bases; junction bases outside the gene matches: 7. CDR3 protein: CASSDGTGGFDTEAFF. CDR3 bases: TGCGCCAGCAGCGACGGGACAGGGGGCTTTGACACTGAAGCTTTCTTT. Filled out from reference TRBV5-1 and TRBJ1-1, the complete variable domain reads KAGVTQTPRYLIKTRGQQVTLSCSPISGHRSVSWYQQTPGQGLQFLFEYFSETQRNKGNFPGRFSGRQFSNSRSEMNVSTLELGDSALYLCASSDGTGGFDTEAFFGQGTRLTVV.

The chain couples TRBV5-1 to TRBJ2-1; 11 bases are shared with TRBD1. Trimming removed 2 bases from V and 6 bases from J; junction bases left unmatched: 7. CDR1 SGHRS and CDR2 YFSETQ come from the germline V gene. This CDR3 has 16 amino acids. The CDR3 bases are TGCGCCAGCAGCTTACCGCTGGGGACAGGGGGCAATGAGCAGTTCTTC. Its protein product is CASSLPLGTGGNEQFF.

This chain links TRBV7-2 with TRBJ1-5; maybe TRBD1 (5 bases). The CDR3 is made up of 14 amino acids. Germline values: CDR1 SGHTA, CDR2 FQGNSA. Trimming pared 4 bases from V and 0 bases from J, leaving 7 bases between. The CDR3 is CASSWGYSNQPQHF. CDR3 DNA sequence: TGTGCCAGCAGCTGGGGCTATAGCAATCAGCCCCAGCATTTT.

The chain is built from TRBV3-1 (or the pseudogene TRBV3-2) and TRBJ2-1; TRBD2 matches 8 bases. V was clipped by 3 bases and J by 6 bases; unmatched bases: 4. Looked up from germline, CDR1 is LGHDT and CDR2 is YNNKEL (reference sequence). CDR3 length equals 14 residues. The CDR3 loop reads CASSHRTSLNEQFF. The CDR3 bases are TGTGCCAGCAGCCACCGGACTAGCCTCAATGAGCAGTTCTTC.